A single sample gave rise to the 19 T cell receptor beta chains below, sequenced in a study of PD-1 blockade in classical Hodgkin lymphoma. Each of the patients experienced relapse following autologous stem cell transplantation, and their brentuximab vedotin exposure differed. The repertoire was sequenced with immunoSEQ multiplex PCR; TCRdb's copy has only in-frame clones and lacks some. Of approximately 60,000 clones detected, more than 70% appear once; the ten largest clones hold under 15%. The sample in question was peripheral blood mononuclear cells (PBMCs), obtained at baseline. The receptor set was obtained from a human donor with classical Hodgkin lymphoma.

The chain employs TRBV6-6 and TRBJ1-6; D remains ambiguous. Trimming left V 6 bases short and J 9 bases short, with 18 bases between. The CDR3 is 15 amino acids. Germline CDR1 MNHNY, CDR2 SVGAGI (reference sequence). The CDR3 sequence: CASSRRAKEGSPLHF. In DNA, the CDR3 is TGTGCCAGCAGCCGTCGGGCCAAGGAGGGTTCACCCCTCCACTTT.

The J gene is TRBJ1-2, the V gene TRBV28, with D possibly matching TRBD1 (6 bases). Trimming shortened V by 10 bases and J by 4 bases, and 22 bases separated the two germline ends. The CDR3 has 15 residues. Per germline, CDR1 MDHEN and CDR2 SYDVKM. The CDR3 DNA sequence: TGTGCCATCACTTCGTTTTGGGGGCCTTCCTATGGCTACACCTTC. Translation: CAITSFWGPSYGYTF.

The V gene is TRBV27, the J gene TRBJ1-1, with 9 nucleotides matching TRBD1. V lost 5 bases and J lost 6; bases outside the gene matches: 7. The CDR3 covers 14 residues. CDR1 is MNHEY and CDR2 is SMNVEV in the germline V gene (reference sequence). The CDR3 is CASSPRQGGSEAFF. The CDR3 DNA sequence: TGTGCCAGCAGTCCGCGACAGGGGGGGTCTGAAGCTTTCTTT.

The CDR3 loop is CASSTTEGLAGGRETQYF. CDR3 bases: TGTGCCAGTAGTACCACCGAGGGACTAGCGGGGGGTCGAGAGACCCAGTACTTC. This chain uses TRBV19 with TRBJ2-5; 15 bases match TRBD2. The CDR3 is made up of 18 amino acids. V lost 4 bases and J lost 4; bases outside the gene matches: 10. The germline V gene encodes CDR1 LNHDA and CDR2 SQIVND (reference sequence). Full variable domain (outside the CDR3, taken from reference TRBV19 and TRBJ2-5): DGGITQSPKYLFRKEGQNVTLSCEQNLNHDAMYWYRQDPGQGLRLIYYSQIVNDFQKGDIAEGYSVSREKKESFPLTVTSAQKNPTAFYLCASSTTEGLAGGRETQYFGPGTRLLVL.

The V gene is TRBV10-3, the J gene TRBJ1-1; TRBD1 agrees at 7 bases. Germline CDR1 and CDR2: ENHRY and SYGVKD. There are 12 residues in the CDR3. Trimming took 10 bases from V and 6 from J; bases not matched to a gene: 8. The CDR3 region has the DNA TGTGCCACACGAACAGGGGAGGCTGAAGCTTTCTTT. It translates to CATRTGEAEAFF.

J is TRBJ2-7 and V is TRBV27; the D is unclear. Germline V gene sequence: CDR1 MNHEY, CDR2 SMNVEV (reference sequence). The CDR3 runs to 14 residues. V was cut by 6 bases and J by 2 bases, with 14 bases left in between. CDR3 sequence reads: CASSHLGFAYEQYF. CDR3 DNA sequence: TGTGCCAGCAGCCACCTGGGTTTCGCCTACGAGCAGTACTTC.

The CDR3 loop reads CASSLKPSFGNTIYF. The DNA for the CDR3 is TGTGCCAGCAGCTTAAAACCAAGCTTCGGAAACACCATATATTTT. The chain recombines TRBV13 with TRBJ1-3; D gene unclear. The V end lost 2 bases, the J end lost 4 bases, and 12 bases lay between the germline ends. The CDR3 is 15 amino acids. Germline V CDR1 and CDR2: PRHDT, FYEKMQ (reference sequence).

This clone was found once. The chain recombines TRBV7-2 with TRBJ1-5, with a weak D call TRBD1 (5 bases). In germline, CDR1 is SGHTA, CDR2 FQGNSA. The V gene lost 5 bases and the J gene lost 5 bases, with 13 bases spanning the gap. CDR3 length equals 14 residues. CDR3 DNA: TGTGCCAGCAGCGGGGGGTCGGGGCATCAGCCCCAGCATTTT. This encodes CASSGGSGHQPQHF. The whole variable domain, remainder taken from reference TRBV7-2 and TRBJ1-5, is GAGVSQSPSNKVTEKGKDVELRCDPISGHTALYWYRQSLGQGLEFLIYFQGNSAPDKSGLPSDRFSAERTGGSVSTLTIQRTQQEDSAVYLCASSGGSGHQPQHFGDGTRLSIL.

This clone was observed once. The V call is TRBV7-2, the J call TRBJ1-1; no definite D call. From germline, CDR1 is SGHTA and CDR2 FQGNSA. The CDR3 spans 15 residues. V was pared by 0 bases and J by 6 bases, with 14 bases between. The CDR3 spells CASSLARAGRAEAFF. CDR3 DNA sequence: TGTGCCAGCAGCTTAGCTAGGGCAGGCCGGGCTGAAGCTTTCTTT.

V is TRBV5-4 and J is TRBJ2-7; no reliable D call. The CDR3 spans 14 residues. Germline V gene data show CDR1 as SGHNT and CDR2 as YYREEE (reference sequence). Trimming stripped 4 bases from V and 4 bases from J, with 15 bases between. The CDR3 sequence is CASSGVGVGYEQYF. As DNA, the CDR3 is TGTGCCAGCAGCGGCGTTGGAGTGGGGTACGAGCAGTACTTC.

V usage is TRBV7-6 and J usage is TRBJ2-5, with D possibly matching TRBD1 (5 bases). CDR3 size: 13 residues. The V gene's germline CDR1 is SGHVS and CDR2 FNYEAQ. Trimming stripped 2 bases from V and 3 bases from J, with 7 bases between. The CDR3 reads CASSLRREETQYF. DNA of the CDR3: TGTGCCAGCAGCTTACGCAGGGAAGAGACCCAGTACTTC.

In DNA form, the CDR3 reads TGTGCCAGCAACCCCCTGTTTGCTGGGGTCAATCAGCCCCAGCATTTT. Translated: CASNPLFAGVNQPQHF. The rearrangement links TRBV28 to TRBJ1-5; D unresolved. CDR1 is MDHEN and CDR2 is SYDVKM in the germline V gene. Trimming cost V 7 bases and J 3 bases, with 19 bases left between them. This CDR3 has 16 residues.

The CDR3 DNA follows: TGCGCCAGCAGCCCCGGGACAGGGAACACTGAAGCTTTCTTT. Residues: CASSPGTGNTEAFF. The chain links TRBV5-1 to TRBJ1-1; 8 bases align to TRBD1. J was trimmed by 1 base and V by 4 bases; bases with no gene match: 3. This CDR3 comprises 14 residues. The germline CDR1 and CDR2 sequences are SGHRS and YFSETQ.

The V call is TRBV21-1, the J call TRBJ1-1; no DNA check was done on the table's D call, TRBD1. TRBV21-1 is described as a pseudogene. The CDR3 is 14 residues long. The CDR3 DNA follows: TGTGCCAGCAGCAAAGGGGACAGGGTACCTGAAGCTTTCTTT. Translation: CASSKGDRVPEAFF.

V and J are TRBV30 and TRBJ1-3; 8 bases agree with TRBD1. The CDR3 runs 17 residues. V lost 4 bases, J lost 0 bases, and 11 bases stayed unmatched. The germline gives CDR1 GTSNPN, CDR2 SVGIG (reference sequence). This CDR3 is CAWTTGQGASSGNTIYF. The DNA for the CDR3 is TGTGCCTGGACTACTGGACAGGGCGCGAGCTCTGGAAACACCATATATTTT.

This chain links TRBV7-9 with TRBJ1-2; D is ambiguous. Germline V gene sequence: CDR1 SEHNR, CDR2 FQNEAQ (reference sequence). The CDR3 sequence is 13 residues long. V was trimmed by 5 bases and J by 13 bases, leaving 20 bases between them. In DNA, the CDR3 is TGTGCCAGCAGCCTTACACGGGGTGAGGCTACCACCTTC. The encoded protein is CASSLTRGEATTF.

The chain uses TRBV9 and TRBJ2-6; D unresolved. Germline loops: CDR1 SGDLS, CDR2 YYNGEE. This CDR3 is built from 15 residues. Trimming removed 4 bases from V and 0 bases from J, with 8 bases in between. As DNA, the CDR3 is TGTGCCAGCAGCTTTGACATCTCTGGGGCCAACGTCCTGACTTTC. Amino acids: CASSFDISGANVLTF. The complete variable domain, with remaining parts taken from reference TRBV9 and TRBJ2-6, reads DSGVTQTPKHLITATGQRVTLRCSPRSGDLSVYWYQQSLDQGLQFLIQYYNGEERAKGNILERFSAQQFPDLHSELNLSSLELGDSALYFCASSFDISGANVLTFGAGSRLTVL.

The rearrangement links TRBV7-2 to TRBJ2-3, with D possibly being TRBD2 (6 bases). Germline CDR1 SGHTA, CDR2 FQGNSA. CDR3 size: 15 residues. V was trimmed by 2 bases and J by 1 base, leaving 10 bases between them. The CDR3 loop is CASSLKLAGTDTQYF. The CDR3 coding sequence is TGTGCCAGCAGCTTAAAATTAGCGGGCACAGATACGCAGTATTTT.

This clone has only one observation. The chain recombines TRBV19 with TRBJ1-1; D ambiguous. From germline, CDR1 is LNHDA and CDR2 SQIVND (reference sequence). V lost 10 bases and J lost 6, with 18 bases in between. This CDR3 contains 13 residues. The CDR3 reads CATLKAINAEAFF. The CDR3 region has the DNA TGTGCCACCCTAAAGGCAATCAACGCTGAAGCTTTCTTT.